This T cell receptor (beta chain) was observed in a study of CD8+CD57+ T cells in acquired aplastic anemia. In the study overall: CD4+ and CD8+ cells, once sorted, gave DNA averaging approximately 3 ug. Overall study findings and caveats: Patients and healthy controls showed no significant CD8+ Simpson's diversity difference. There were approximately 27 CD8+ CDR3 sequences that occurred in both patients and controls.

Genomic DNA served as template for TCR beta VDJ and CDR3 profiling. TCRdb reprocessed the reads via MiXCR and lists one record per CDR3 protein. In the table there are 300,000 or so distinct CDR3 sequences, around three fifths of which are singletons. Details on this clonotype: The antigen remains unidentified.

Patients sequenced had flow cytometry evidence of CD8+CD57+ cell expansion. In all patients, the disease was severe acquired aplastic anemia. The CDR3 has 14 amino acids. Trimming left V 1 base short and J 0 bases short, with 6 bases between. CDR1 is SGHVS, CDR2 FNYEAQ, per germline. Material for sequencing was sorted CD4+, CD8+, or CD8+CD57+ T cells (not recorded which) from PBMCs. This receptor was obtained from a human donor with aplastic anemia. The chain links TRBV7-6 to TRBJ1-1; D uncertain. Here the CDR3 reads CASSLEFMNTEAFF. DNA for the CDR3: TGTGCCAGCAGCTTAGAGTTCATGAACACTGAAGCTTTCTTT. The whole variable domain, remainder taken from reference TRBV7-6 and TRBJ1-1, is GAGVSQSPRYKVTKRGQDVALRCDPISGHVSLYWYRQALGQGPEFLTYFNYEAQQDKSGLPNDRFSAERPEGSISTLTIQRTEQRDSAMYRCASSLEFMNTEAFFGQGTRLTVV.